This TCR beta chain was retrieved from a study of regulatory T cells in long-lasting Graves disease. Study results and limitations: Persistent disease was associated with favored TRBV28 usage and with favored use of TRBJ1-2 and TRBJ2-5. The small sample size may have reduced accuracy. Persistent patients had more shared public clonotypes (about 2,800) than new patients (approximately 970).

This clonotype has a count of ten or more. The target antigen is unknown. Researchers made TCR beta libraries by using iRepertoire HTBI primers and running Arm-PCR on CDR3 regions. In the original analysis: The samples included around 62 TRBV and about 13 TRBJ segments. TCRdb redid the calling of the multiplex PCR reads with MiXCR, one entry per CDR3 protein. The V and J calls were determined by TCRdb, not by the authors. The repertoire consists of approximately 500,000 distinct CDR3 sequences, with 20% to 25% occurring once and the leading ten covering roughly 7%. The CDR3 has 17 amino acids. The junction had 11 bases not matched to a gene; V was cut back by 2 bases and J by 6 bases. CDR1 is MNHEY, CDR2 SVGAGI, per germline. The time point here: persistent/refractory GD, antithyroid drugs over 5 years with positive TRAb. Making the TCR library involved RNA that had been extracted from PBMCs.

The clonotype comes from a female donor with Graves disease. This specimen was peripheral blood mononuclear cells (PBMCs), taken when the disease was refractory, from a patient treated with antithyroid drugs. The rearrangement links TRBV6-5 to TRBJ1-2; the match to TRBD1 covers 11 bases. The CDR3 bases are TGTGCCAGCAGTTACCTCGGGACAGGGGGTTCTCACCATGGCTACACCTTC. Translation gives CASSYLGTGGSHHGYTF.